Listed here is a single T cell receptor (beta chain). Its antigen is unknown. No much larger clonotype is one base removed from it; base qualities were not supplied. Hyperthyroidism patients were aged 18 to 65 years and newly diagnosed, with disease duration of less than 2 months. Patients with uncontrolled infections, other autoimmune diseases, pregnancy or lactation were excluded. Diagnoses were established on the basis of clinical symptoms, serum thyroxine and TRAb, thyroid ultrasound, and orbital computed tomography. Blood from progressor patients was drawn when they were first diagnosed with hyperthyroidism, before any ophthalmopathy symptoms appeared. PBMCs were isolated from about 9.2 ml of fresh peripheral blood by Ficoll-Paque density gradient centrifugation. Progressor patients were initially diagnosed with Graves' hyperthyroidism and developed ophthalmopathy during follow-up. Total RNA was extracted with Trizol reagent, and quality was checked on an Agilent 2100 Bioanalyzer.

The TCR beta CDR3 regions were amplified from the RNA transcripts. A first-round RT-PCR of the TCR CDR3 used the HTBI primer set with the Qiagen OneStep RT-PCR kit. A second multiplex PCR round built the libraries, followed by size selection and purification. Libraries were sequenced paired-end with 100 bp reads on an Illumina HiSeq2000. Under the source paper's analysis protocol: Raw data were processed with SOAPnuke, discarding reads with adapters, uncalled bases, mean Phred below 15, or no exact constant-primer or identifier match. COPE v1.2.5 was used to merge high-quality paired reads, and clonotypes were defined as unique nucleotide sequences. Clonotypes were aligned to IMGT TRBV, TRBD and TRBJ reference segments using MiTCR v1.1. The analysis included only V-J combinations with a frequency above 0.0001, which together covered approximately 99% of the repertoires. A TCS score was defined as the ratio between F50 (clonal expansion) and ExV (chaos), using BLOSUM62-based TCRdist between CDR3 peptides within each V-J. Welch's t-statistics and random forest reduced around 510 V-J features to about 13, which were used in a naive Bayes classifier (R e1071). The public reads were quality trimmed at Q25 with fastp and then assembled into clones with MiXCR by TCRdb, keeping productive beta chains. Rows matching on CDR3 protein sequence are summarized as one entry with the most common DNA and genes. It is TCRdb's table, rather than the study itself, that gives the V and J calls and clone size. Present in this sample are 350,000 or so distinct CDR3 sequences, approximately 18% of which were seen just once. Roughly a third of the sample goes to the ten largest clones.

These data belong to a study of T cells in Graves' hyperthyroidism and ophthalmopathy (dated by TCRdb to the late 2010s). About the full investigation: Peripheral blood samples were taken at initial diagnosis, before any treatment was given. To identify distinguishing TCR V-J signatures, a discovery cohort of roughly 100 patients was used, comprising under 45 with Graves' ophthalmopathy and around 60 with stable Graves' hyperthyroidism. Prospective prediction of ophthalmopathy was tested in an independent validation cohort of about 19 hyperthyroidism patients and some 17 patients who later progressed to ophthalmopathy. The 100 discovery patients were divided at random into training and test sets in a 7:3 ratio. The study also compared thyroid tissue and blood T-cell repertoires from more than five Graves' hyperthyroidism patients. After blood sampling, hyperthyroidism patients were treated with methimazole at a starting dose of 30 mg daily, and ophthalmopathy patients were treated with high-dose intravenous methylprednisolone. The paper describes TCR Vbeta CDR3 sequencing of 135 peripheral blood samples, made up of about 41 ophthalmopathy patients, 70 to 75 hyperthyroidism patients and 17 progressor patients. Study-wide conclusions, independent of this receptor: In cross-validation, a model built on a 13 V-J signature told ophthalmopathy apart from stable hyperthyroidism with 85% to 90% sensitivity and approximately 84% specificity, and in testing the same model reached 80%/75%. No statistical method was used to fix the sample size in advance, and group allocation was not hidden from the investigators. Most expanded thyroid clonotypes (frequency above 0.001) were also detected in blood, suggesting blood repertoires may reflect thyroid immune responses. In validation, progression to ophthalmopathy was predicted by the model with 70.59% sensitivity and nearly 75% specificity, a median of around 6.5 months before onset.

A distance of 12 bases separates the germline ends of V and J, which lose 6 bases and 2 bases respectively. CDR1 and CDR2 (MNHNS, SASEGT) derive from the germline V gene. The CDR3 measures 14 amino acids from cysteine to phenylalanine. Just the 42-base CDR3 DNA is kept, in frame starting at base 1. Sequenced: blood. In this chain, TRBV6-1 is recombined with TRBJ2-3; no confident D gene assignment can be made. The receptor comes from a woman in her 30s with Graves' hyperthyroidism that later progressed to Graves' ophthalmopathy. The nucleotide sequence reads as follows: TGTGCCAGCAGCAGAAGGATGAACACAGATACGCAGTATTTT. This translates into CASSRRMNTDTQYF.